These 5 T cell receptor beta chains were sequenced from one sample in a study of T cells in Graves' hyperthyroidism and ophthalmopathy. TCR beta CDR3 region amplification was performed from RNA transcripts. The HTBI primer set was used in a first-round RT-PCR of the TCR CDR3. A single record per CDR3 protein comes from TCRdb applying MiXCR to the multiplex PCR reads. The data show hundreds of thousands of distinct CDR3 sequences, 16% seen once. The sequenced sample was blood. Source of these receptors: a woman younger than 35 with Graves' hyperthyroidism.

The chain couples TRBV19 to TRBJ2-7, with 9 bases that match TRBD1. The J segment lost 2 bases and the V segment lost 6 bases, leaving 8 bases of the junction unmatched. The CDR3 is 15 amino acids. CDR1 is LNHDA, CDR2 SQIVND, per germline (reference sequence). CDR3 amino acids: CASSETGGPTYEQYF. The DNA for the CDR3 is TGTGCCAGTAGCGAAACAGGGGGCCCCACCTACGAGCAGTACTTC.

The chain uses TRBV20-1 and TRBJ2-3; the D gene could be TRBD1 or TRBD2 (6 bases each). Germline CDR1 DFQATT, CDR2 SNEGSKA (reference sequence). Trimming left V 7 bases short and J 2 bases short, with 10 bases between. The CDR3 sequence is 12 residues long. The CDR3 DNA reads as TGCAGTGGCGGGGACACCACAGATACGCAGTATTTT. Translation: CSGGDTTDTQYF.

This clonotype has at least ten counts. CDR3 in amino acids: CASSYPFPGANTEAFF. The CDR3 DNA follows: TGTGCCAGCAGTTACCCCTTTCCGGGAGCGAACACTGAAGCTTTCTTT. This chain links TRBV6-2 or TRBV6-3 with TRBJ1-1; D remains unclear. Trimming stripped 2 bases from V and 1 base from J, with 14 bases between. Germline V CDR1 and CDR2: MNHEY, SVGEGT. The CDR3 runs to 16 residues.

This clonotype was seen just once. The chain has TRBV5-1 and TRBJ1-6, with TRBD1 matching over 9 bases. Germline CDR1 is SGHRS and CDR2 is YFSETQ. The CDR3 consists of 17 residues. V lost 2 bases and J lost 1; bases outside the gene matches: 4. The CDR3 region has the DNA TGCGCCAGCAGCTTACGGGACAGGGATTCCTATAATTCACCCCTCCACTTT. It codes for CASSLRDRDSYNSPLHF.

This chain connects TRBV7-2 to TRBJ1-3, with no clear D. CDR1 and CDR2 (germline): SGHTA, FQGNSA. Trimming removed 1 base at V and 9 bases at J, with 13 bases between. The CDR3 loop spans 14 amino acids. The chain's CDR3 is CASSLDNFPLTIYF. Written as DNA, the CDR3 is TGTGCCAGCAGCTTAGATAACTTTCCGCTCACCATATATTTT.